In its sample, the clone carrying this T cell receptor (beta chain) was seen a few times. Here immunoSEQ multiplex PCR was the method, and the copy in TCRdb shows in-frame clones only, minus some. The top ten clones hold 1% to 1.5% of a sample with about 2 million clones, about 95% of them seen once. The data were taken from a study of shared clonotypes between healthy human individuals. Terminally differentiated effector memory CD45RA+ cells were excluded by CCR7 positive selection of CD45RO-negative cells. The CDR3 has 15 residues. Germline CDR1 and CDR2: LNHDA and SQIVND (reference sequence). V shed 5 bases and J 3 bases; nucleotides not matched to a gene: 8.

The sequence was obtained from a man younger than 30 in good health. The material sequenced was naive CD8+ T cells sorted from blood. This sequence joins TRBV19 and TRBJ2-7; the match to TRBD1 covers 9 bases. CDR3 sequence: CASSAPRTGVYEQYF. The CDR3 DNA sequence: TGTGCCAGTAGTGCCCCCAGGACAGGGGTCTACGAGCAGTACTTC.